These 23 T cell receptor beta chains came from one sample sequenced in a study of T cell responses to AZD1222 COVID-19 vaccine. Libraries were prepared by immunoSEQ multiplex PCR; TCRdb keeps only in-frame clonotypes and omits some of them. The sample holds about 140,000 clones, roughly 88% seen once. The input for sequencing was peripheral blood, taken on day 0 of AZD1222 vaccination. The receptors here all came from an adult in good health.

This CDR3 reads CASSLGQGGNEKLFF. The CDR3, as DNA: TGTGCCAGCAGCTTGGGTCAGGGAGGAAACGAAAAACTGTTTTTT. The chain carries TRBV5-4 and TRBJ1-4; maybe TRBD1 (5 bases). This CDR3 has 15 amino acids. The germline V and J ends were trimmed by 0 bases and 8 bases, with 14 bases remaining between them. CDR1 SGHNT and CDR2 YYREEE come from the germline V gene (reference sequence).

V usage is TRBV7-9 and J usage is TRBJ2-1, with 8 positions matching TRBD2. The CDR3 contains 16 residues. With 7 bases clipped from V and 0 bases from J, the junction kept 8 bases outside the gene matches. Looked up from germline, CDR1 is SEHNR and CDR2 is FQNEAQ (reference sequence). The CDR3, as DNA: TGTGCCAGCATCCTTAGCGGGGCTAGCTCCTACAATGAGCAGTTCTTC. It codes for CASILSGASSYNEQFF.

The CDR3 loop reads CASSLVWDTGELFF. The CDR3 bases are TGTGCCAGCAGCTTAGTTTGGGACACCGGGGAGCTGTTTTTT. This sequence joins TRBV7-6 and TRBJ2-2; D uncertain. CDR1 is SGHVS and CDR2 is FNYEAQ in the germline V gene. The CDR3 has 14 amino acids. V was pared by 1 base and J by 3 bases, with 6 bases between.

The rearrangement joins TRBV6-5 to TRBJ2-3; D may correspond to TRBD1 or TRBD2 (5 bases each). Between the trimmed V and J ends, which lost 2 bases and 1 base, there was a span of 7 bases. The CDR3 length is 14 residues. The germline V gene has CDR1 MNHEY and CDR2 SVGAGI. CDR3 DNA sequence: TGTGCCAGCAGTTACGAGGGGCGCACAGATACGCAGTATTTT. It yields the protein CASSYEGRTDTQYF.

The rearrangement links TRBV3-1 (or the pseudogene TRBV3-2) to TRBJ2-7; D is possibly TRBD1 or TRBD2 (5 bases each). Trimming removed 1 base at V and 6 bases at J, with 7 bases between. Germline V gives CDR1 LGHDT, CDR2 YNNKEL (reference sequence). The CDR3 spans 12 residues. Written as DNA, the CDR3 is TGTGCCAGCAGCCAAGTTGGGGGCGAGCAGTACTTC. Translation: CASSQVGGEQYF.

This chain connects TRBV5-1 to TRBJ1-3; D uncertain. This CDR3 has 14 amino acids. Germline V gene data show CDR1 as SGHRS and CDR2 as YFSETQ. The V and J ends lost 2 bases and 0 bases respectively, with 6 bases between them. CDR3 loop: CASSFLDSGNTIYF. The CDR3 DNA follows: TGCGCCAGCAGCTTCTTAGACTCTGGAAACACCATATATTTT.

CDR3 protein: CASSSGGLTEAFF. CDR3 nucleotide sequence: TGTGCCAGCAGCTCAGGGGGATTGACTGAAGCTTTCTTT. The V gene is TRBV3-1 (or the pseudogene TRBV3-2), the J gene TRBJ1-1; 7 nucleotides line up with TRBD1. The CDR3 covers 13 residues. J was trimmed by 5 bases and V by 5 bases; bases with no gene match: 5. CDR1 is LGHDT and CDR2 is YNNKEL in the germline V gene (reference sequence).

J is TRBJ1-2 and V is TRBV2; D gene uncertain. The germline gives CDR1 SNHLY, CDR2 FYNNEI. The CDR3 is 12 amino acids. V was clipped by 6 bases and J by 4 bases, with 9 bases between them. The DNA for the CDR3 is TGTGCCAGCAGCCCGACATCCTATGGCTACACCTTC. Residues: CASSPTSYGYTF.

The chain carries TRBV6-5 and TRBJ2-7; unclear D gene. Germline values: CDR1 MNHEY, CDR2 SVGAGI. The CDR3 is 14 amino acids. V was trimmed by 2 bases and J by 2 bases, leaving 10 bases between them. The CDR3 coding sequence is TGTGCCAGCAGTTACGATGGCCTCACCTACGAGCAGTACTTC. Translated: CASSYDGLTYEQYF.

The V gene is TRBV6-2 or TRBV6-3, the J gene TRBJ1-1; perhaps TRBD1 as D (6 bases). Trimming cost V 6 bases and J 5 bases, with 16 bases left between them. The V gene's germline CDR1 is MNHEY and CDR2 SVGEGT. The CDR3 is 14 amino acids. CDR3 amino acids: CASSLEGGRTEAFF. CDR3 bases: TGTGCCAGCAGCTTGGAGGGGGGTCGGACTGAAGCTTTCTTT.

The CDR3 region has the DNA TGTGCCAGCAGTTGGGGGGGTAACTACGAGCAGTACTTC. This codes for CASSWGGNYEQYF. This chain uses TRBV27 with TRBJ2-7; TRBD2 matches at 7 bases. Germline trimming cut 4 bases from V and 3 bases from J; bases unmatched to any gene: 3. The CDR3 consists of 13 residues. Germline V lookup: CDR1 MNHEY, CDR2 SMNVEV (reference sequence).

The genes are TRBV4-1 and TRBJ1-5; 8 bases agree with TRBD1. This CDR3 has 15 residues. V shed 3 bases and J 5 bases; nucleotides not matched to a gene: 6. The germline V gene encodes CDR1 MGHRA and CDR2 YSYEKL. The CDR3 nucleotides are TGCGCCAGCAGCCAGGGGGGACAGGACCATCAGCCCCAGCATTTT. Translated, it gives CASSQGGQDHQPQHF.

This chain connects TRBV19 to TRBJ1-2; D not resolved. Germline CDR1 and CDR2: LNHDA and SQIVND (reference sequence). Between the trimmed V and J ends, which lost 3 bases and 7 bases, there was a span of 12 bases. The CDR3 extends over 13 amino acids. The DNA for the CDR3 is TGTGCCAGTAGTATTTGGCGGAGTGGTGGCTACACCTTC. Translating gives CASSIWRSGGYTF. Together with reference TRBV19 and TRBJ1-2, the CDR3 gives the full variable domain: DGGITQSPKYLFRKEGQNVTLSCEQNLNHDAMYWYRQDPGQGLRLIYYSQIVNDFQKGDIAEGYSVSREKKESFPLTVTSAQKNPTAFYLCASSIWRSGGYTFGSGTRLTVV.

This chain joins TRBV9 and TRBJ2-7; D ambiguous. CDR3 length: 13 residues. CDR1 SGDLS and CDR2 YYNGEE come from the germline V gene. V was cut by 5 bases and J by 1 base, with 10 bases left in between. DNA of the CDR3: TGTGCCAGCAGTCCCTCGTATTCCTACGAGCAGTACTTC. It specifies CASSPSYSYEQYF.

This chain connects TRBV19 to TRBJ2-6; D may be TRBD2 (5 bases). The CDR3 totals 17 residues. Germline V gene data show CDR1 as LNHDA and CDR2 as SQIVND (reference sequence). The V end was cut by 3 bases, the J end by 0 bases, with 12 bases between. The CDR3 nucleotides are TGTGCCAGTAGTATTACAGCGGACCTCTCTGGGGCCAACGTCCTGACTTTC. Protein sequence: CASSITADLSGANVLTF.

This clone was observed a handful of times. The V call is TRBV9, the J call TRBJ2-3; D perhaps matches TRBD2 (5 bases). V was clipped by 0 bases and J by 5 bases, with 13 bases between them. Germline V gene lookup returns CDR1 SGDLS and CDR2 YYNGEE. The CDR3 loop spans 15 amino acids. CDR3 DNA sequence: TGTGCCAGCAGCGTAGATGGGAGATCAGGAGATACGCAGTATTTT. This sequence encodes CASSVDGRSGDTQYF. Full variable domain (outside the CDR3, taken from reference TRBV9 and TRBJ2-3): DSGVTQTPKHLITATGQRVTLRCSPRSGDLSVYWYQQSLDQGLQFLIQYYNGEERAKGNILERFSAQQFPDLHSELNLSSLELGDSALYFCASSVDGRSGDTQYFGPGTRLTVL.

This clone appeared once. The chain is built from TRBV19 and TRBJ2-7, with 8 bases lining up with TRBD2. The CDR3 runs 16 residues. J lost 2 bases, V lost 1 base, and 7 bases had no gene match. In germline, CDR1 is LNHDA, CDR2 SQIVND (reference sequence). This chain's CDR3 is CASSIVGSGNAYEQYF. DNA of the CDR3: TGTGCCAGTAGTATAGTTGGTAGCGGGAACGCCTACGAGCAGTACTTC.

CDR3 protein: CASSLGTMGEQYF. The CDR3 bases are TGTGCCAGCAGCTTAGGGACGATGGGCGAGCAGTACTTC. V usage is TRBV7-9 and J usage is TRBJ2-7; D not certain. The V end lost 1 base, the J end lost 6 bases, and 10 bases lay between the germline ends. The CDR3 runs 13 residues. Germline V CDR1 and CDR2: SEHNR, FQNEAQ (reference sequence). The full variable domain, in which reference TRBV7-9 and TRBJ2-7 provide the parts outside the CDR3, is DTGVSQNPRHKITKRGQNVTFRCDPISEHNRLYWYRQTLGQGPEFLTYFQNEAQLEKSRLLSDRFSAERPKGSFSTLEIQRTEQGDSAMYLCASSLGTMGEQYFGPGTRLTVT.

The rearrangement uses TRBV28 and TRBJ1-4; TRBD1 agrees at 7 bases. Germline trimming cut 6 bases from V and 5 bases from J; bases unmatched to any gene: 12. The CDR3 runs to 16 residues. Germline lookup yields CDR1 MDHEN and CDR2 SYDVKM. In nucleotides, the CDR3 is TGTGCCAGCAGACTTGGCGGGACAGAGGGCAATGAAAAACTGTTTTTT. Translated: CASRLGGTEGNEKLFF.

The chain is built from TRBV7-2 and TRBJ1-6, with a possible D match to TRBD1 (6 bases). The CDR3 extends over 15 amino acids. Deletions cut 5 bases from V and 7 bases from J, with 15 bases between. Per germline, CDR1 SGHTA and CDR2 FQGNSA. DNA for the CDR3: TGTGCCAGCAGCACGCGGGACATCGGGAATTCACCCCTCCACTTT. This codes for CASSTRDIGNSPLHF.

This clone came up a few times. DNA of the CDR3: TGTGCCAGCAGCCAAGTGCCCGATAGCTCCTACGAGCAGTACTTC. It codes for CASSQVPDSSYEQYF. The chain couples TRBV3-1 (or the pseudogene TRBV3-2) to TRBJ2-7, with unresolved D. This CDR3 is 15 amino acids long. V dropped 1 base and J dropped 0 bases, with 10 bases sitting between them. Per germline, CDR1 LGHDT and CDR2 YNNKEL (reference sequence).

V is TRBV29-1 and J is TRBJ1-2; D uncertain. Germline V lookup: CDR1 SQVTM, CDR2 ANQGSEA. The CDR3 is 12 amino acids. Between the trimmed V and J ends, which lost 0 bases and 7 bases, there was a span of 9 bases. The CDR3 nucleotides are TGCAGCGTTGAAGAGGGTATGGGTGGCTACACCTTC. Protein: CSVEEGMGGYTF.

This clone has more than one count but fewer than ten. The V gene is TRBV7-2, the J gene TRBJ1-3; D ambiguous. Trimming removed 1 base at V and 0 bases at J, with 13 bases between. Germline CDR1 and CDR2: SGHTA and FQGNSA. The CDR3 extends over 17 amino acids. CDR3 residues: CASSLEYHQVSGNTIYF. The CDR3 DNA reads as TGTGCCAGCAGCTTAGAGTATCATCAAGTCTCTGGAAACACCATATATTTT.